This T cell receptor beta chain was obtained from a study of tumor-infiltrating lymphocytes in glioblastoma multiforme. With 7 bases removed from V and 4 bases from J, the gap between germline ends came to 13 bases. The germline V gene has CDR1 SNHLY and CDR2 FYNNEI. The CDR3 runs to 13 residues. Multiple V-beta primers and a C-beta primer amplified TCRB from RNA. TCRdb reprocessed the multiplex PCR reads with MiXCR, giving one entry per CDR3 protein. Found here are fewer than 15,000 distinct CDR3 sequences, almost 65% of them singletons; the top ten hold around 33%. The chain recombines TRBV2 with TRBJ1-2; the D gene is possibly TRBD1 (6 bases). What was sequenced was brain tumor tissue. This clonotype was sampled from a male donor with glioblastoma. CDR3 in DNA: TGTGCCAGCAAACCAGGGGTCCTCTATGGCTACACCTTC. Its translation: CASKPGVLYGYTF.